These 19 T cell receptor beta chains came from one sample sequenced in a study of shared clonotypes between healthy human individuals. Here immunoSEQ multiplex PCR was the method, and the copy in TCRdb shows in-frame clones only, minus some. The sample records about 2 million clones, roughly 96% being singletons. Sequenced material: naive CD4+ T cells sorted from blood. Subset here: CD45RA+ positively selected. The source of these receptors is a man aged 18 to 30 in good health.

The chain carries TRBV18 and TRBJ2-7; 14 nucleotides agree with TRBD2. The trim removed 4 bases at V and 5 bases at J, leaving 7 bases unmatched. The CDR3 length is 16 residues. The germline gives CDR1 KGHSH, CDR2 LQKENI. In nucleotides, the CDR3 is TGTGCCAGCTCACTTACGGGACTAGCGGGAGAGCACGAGCAGTACTTC. Its protein is CASSLTGLAGEHEQYF.

The gene calls are TRBV7-2 and TRBJ2-7; weak D call: TRBD2 (6 bases). This CDR3 comprises 13 residues. V was shortened by 5 bases and J by 7 bases, with 15 bases between the two germline ends. CDR1 and CDR2 (germline): SGHTA, FQGNSA. CDR3 DNA: TGTGCCAGCAGCCCCTTGGCAGGGAGGGAGCAGTACTTC. It codes for CASSPLAGREQYF.

V gene TRBV5-1 combines with J gene TRBJ1-1, with D uncertain. CDR1 SGHRS and CDR2 YFSETQ come from the germline V gene. The V end was cut by 0 bases, the J end by 0 bases, with 12 bases between. The CDR3 is 16 residues long. The chain's CDR3 is CASSLEGSLMNTEAFF. The CDR3, as DNA: TGCGCCAGCAGCTTGGAAGGCAGTTTAATGAACACTGAAGCTTTCTTT.

J is TRBJ1-1 and V is TRBV18, with no clear D. Germline CDR1 and CDR2: KGHSH and LQKENI. Deletions cut 5 bases from V and 5 bases from J, with 18 bases between. This CDR3 contains 15 residues. CDR3 sequence: CASSGETGGTTEAFF. DNA for the CDR3: TGTGCCAGCTCAGGAGAGACGGGTGGAACGACTGAAGCTTTCTTT.

This chain uses TRBV4-3 with TRBJ1-3, with D unresolved. The ends were cut back, 0 bases at V and 4 bases at J, with 19 bases in the middle. This CDR3 has 18 residues. CDR1 and CDR2 (germline): LGHNA, YSLEER. CDR3 in amino acids: CASSQDGGPLTGGNTIYF. CDR3 in DNA: TGCGCCAGCAGCCAAGATGGAGGACCACTAACGGGGGGAAACACCATATATTTT.

This clone was recorded only once. J is TRBJ2-3 and V is TRBV9, with D possibly TRBD2 on 6 matching bases. Germline V gives CDR1 SGDLS, CDR2 YYNGEE. The CDR3 contains 16 residues. Deletions cut 4 bases from V and 3 bases from J, with 18 bases between. The CDR3 nucleotides are TGTGCCAGCAGCAGCGCCGGGACTTCGCTGACAGATACGCAGTATTTT. Translating gives CASSSAGTSLTDTQYF.

On this clone: Other DNA sequences within the sample encode an identical CDR3. The J gene is TRBJ2-5, the V gene TRBV18, with 10 nucleotides matching TRBD2. J gave up 2 bases and V 6 bases, and 6 bases lay outside the gene matches. Germline CDR1 and CDR2: KGHSH and LQKENI. The CDR3 loop spans 15 amino acids. Here the CDR3 DNA reads TGTGCCAGCTCGCCTCTAGCGGGGGTTCAAGAGACCCAGTACTTC. This encodes CASSPLAGVQETQYF.

To note about this clone: The CDR3 carries no conserved terminal phenylalanine or tryptophan, so it likely arises from a read error. It is unclear where the CDR3 begins or ends on the DNA, so no DNA is shown, and the CDR3 is as TCRdb lists it. The chain carries TRBV6-6 and TRBJ2-7; whether TRBD1, the table's D call, matches the DNA was not checked. Inclusive of both ends, the CDR3 amounts to 14 amino acids. CDR1 is MNHNY, CDR2 SVGAGI, per germline (reference sequence). CDR3 loop: CASSYSTLIQGWHL.

J is TRBJ2-3 and V is TRBV6-6; tentatively, D is TRBD2 (5 bases). V lost 5 bases and J 6 bases, leaving 15 bases between the germline ends. The CDR3 is made up of 14 amino acids. In germline, CDR1 is MNHNY, CDR2 SVGAGI (reference sequence). CDR3 sequence: CASSDPGSHDTQYF. The CDR3 DNA sequence: TGTGCCAGCAGTGACCCGGGATCACATGATACGCAGTATTTT.

Details on this clone: The junction departs from the called germline gene at one end, perhaps through a read error. The rearrangement links TRBV6-5 to TRBJ1-6; D is undetermined. CDR1 is MNHEY and CDR2 is SVGAGI in the germline V gene. CDR3 length equals 16 residues. DNA for the CDR3: TGTGCCAGCGGTTACGGCCATAGGACGATCGGTTCACCCCTCCACTTT. It encodes CASGYGHRTIGSPLHF.

In this sample, this clone turned up a few times. The V and J genes are TRBV7-6 and TRBJ2-7, with D perhaps TRBD2 (6 bases). The CDR3 runs 15 residues. Germline loops: CDR1 SGHVS, CDR2 FNYEAQ. V lost 2 bases and J 2 bases, leaving 13 bases between the germline ends. CDR3 nucleotides: TGTGCCAGCAGCTTAATCCCCGGAGGGACCTACGAGCAGTACTTC. This translates into CASSLIPGGTYEQYF.

V gene TRBV5-1 combines with J gene TRBJ2-7, with D tentatively TRBD1 (6 bases). The CDR3 is made up of 14 amino acids. Germline values: CDR1 SGHRS, CDR2 YFSETQ. Trimming took off 4 bases at V and 1 base at J, with 12 bases between the two ends. The CDR3 sequence is CASSPRTDSYEQYF. The CDR3 DNA follows: TGCGCCAGCAGCCCGAGGACAGATTCCTACGAGCAGTACTTC.

The chain employs TRBV7-2 and TRBJ2-3; D gene uncertain. V was clipped by 3 bases and J by 4 bases, with 11 bases between them. In germline, CDR1 is SGHTA, CDR2 FQGNSA. The CDR3 is 14 amino acids. This CDR3 is CASSFAGSPDTQYF. CDR3 sequence (DNA): TGTGCCAGCAGCTTTGCCGGGTCCCCAGATACGCAGTATTTT.

The chain joins TRBV5-1 to TRBJ2-2, with TRBD2 matching 12 bases. The CDR3 consists of 17 residues. CDR1 is SGHRS and CDR2 is YFSETQ in the germline V gene. The V segment lost 4 bases and the J segment 5 bases; nucleotides outside the gene matches: 9. The CDR3 loop is CASSPLATSGRTGELFF. The CDR3 DNA sequence: TGCGCCAGCAGCCCGCTTGCGACTAGCGGGAGAACCGGGGAGCTGTTTTTT.

This clone appeared once. The chain carries TRBV27 and TRBJ1-2; no clear D. V was trimmed by 3 bases and J by 4 bases, leaving 12 bases between them. The length of the CDR3 is 14 residues. Germline CDR1 and CDR2: MNHEY and SMNVEV (reference sequence). This chain's CDR3 is CASSLKGPTYGYTF. The CDR3 DNA follows: TGTGCCAGCAGTTTGAAGGGTCCCACCTATGGCTACACCTTC.

The chain recombines TRBV7-2 with TRBJ1-1; TRBD1 matches 8 bases. The CDR3 contains 13 residues. Germline CDR1 and CDR2: SGHTA and FQGNSA. J was trimmed by 7 bases and V by 5 bases; bases with no gene match: 6. For the CDR3, the DNA is TGTGCCAGCAGCACCCGGACAGGGCATGAAGCTTTCTTT. Translated: CASSTRTGHEAFF.

To note about this clone: A read error may be the cause here, since a much bigger clone is one base away. Other nucleotide sequences from this sample produce the same CDR3. In DNA, the CDR3 is TGTGCCAGCAGTGTTCAGGGGCTCCTATCCTATGGCTACACCTTC. Protein product: CASSVQGLLSYGYTF. V is TRBV2 and J is TRBJ1-2; maybe TRBD1 (6 bases). This CDR3 contains 15 residues. Germline V gene sequence: CDR1 SNHLY, CDR2 FYNNEI. V dropped 4 bases and J dropped 4 bases, with 16 bases sitting between them.

Turning to this clone: Other DNA sequences within the sample encode an identical CDR3. The CDR3 DNA follows: TGCGCCAGCAGCTTGGATGGCTCTAGCAATCAGCCCCAGCATTTT. Translation: CASSLDGSSNQPQHF. The chain uses TRBV5-1 and TRBJ1-5; D is unresolved. The CDR3 covers 15 residues. The germline V and J ends were trimmed by 0 bases and 0 bases, with 7 bases remaining between them. Germline V CDR1 and CDR2: SGHRS, YFSETQ.

This clone has just one count. V and J are TRBV7-8 and TRBJ2-3, with 7 bases matching TRBD2. From germline, CDR1 is SGHVS and CDR2 FQNEAQ. The CDR3 is made up of 16 amino acids. V was pared by 0 bases and J by 2 bases, with 5 bases of the junction left unmatched. The CDR3 loop reads CASSLAGGSYTDTQYF. The CDR3 DNA is TGTGCCAGCAGCTTAGCGGGCGGGAGCTACACAGATACGCAGTATTTT.